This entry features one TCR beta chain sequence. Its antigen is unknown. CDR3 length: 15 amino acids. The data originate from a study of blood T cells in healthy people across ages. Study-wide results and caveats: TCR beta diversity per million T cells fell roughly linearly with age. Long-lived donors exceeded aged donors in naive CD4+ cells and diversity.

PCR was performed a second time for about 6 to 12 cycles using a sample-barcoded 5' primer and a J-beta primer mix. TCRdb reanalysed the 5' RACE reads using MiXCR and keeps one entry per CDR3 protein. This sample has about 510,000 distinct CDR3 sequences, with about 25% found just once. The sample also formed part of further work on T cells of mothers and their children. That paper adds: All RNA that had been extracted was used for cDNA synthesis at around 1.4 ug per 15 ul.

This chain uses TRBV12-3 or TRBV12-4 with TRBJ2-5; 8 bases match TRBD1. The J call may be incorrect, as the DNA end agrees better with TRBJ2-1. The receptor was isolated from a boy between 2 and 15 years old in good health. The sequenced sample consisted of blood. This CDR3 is CASSFYGQGYNEQFF. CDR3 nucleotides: TGTGCCAGCAGCTTCTACGGACAGGGTTACAATGAGCAGTTCTTC.